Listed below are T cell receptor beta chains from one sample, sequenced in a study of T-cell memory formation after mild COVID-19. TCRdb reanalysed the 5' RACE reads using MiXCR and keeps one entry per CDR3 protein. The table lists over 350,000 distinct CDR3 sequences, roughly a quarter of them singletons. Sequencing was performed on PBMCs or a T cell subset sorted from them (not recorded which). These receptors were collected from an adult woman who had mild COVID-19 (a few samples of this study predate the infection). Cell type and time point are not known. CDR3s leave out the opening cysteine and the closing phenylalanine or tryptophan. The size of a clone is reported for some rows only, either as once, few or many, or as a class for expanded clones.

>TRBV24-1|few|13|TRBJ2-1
ATSDTRTSPDEQF
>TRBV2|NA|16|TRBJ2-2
ASSRTTSGGANTGELF
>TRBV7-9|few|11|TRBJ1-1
ASSLVLNSEAF
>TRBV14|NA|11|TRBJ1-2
ASSQAGSYGYT
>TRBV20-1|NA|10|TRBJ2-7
SVYVHSYEQY
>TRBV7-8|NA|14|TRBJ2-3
ASSSDSAPSTDTQY
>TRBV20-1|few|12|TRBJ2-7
SARPDWGSYEQY
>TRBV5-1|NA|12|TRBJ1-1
ASSPGRTLGEAF
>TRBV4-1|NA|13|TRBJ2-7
ASSQVQVSSYEQY
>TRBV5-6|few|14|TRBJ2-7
ASSAGDRGPHYEQY
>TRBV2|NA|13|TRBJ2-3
ASRPPSGWTDTQY
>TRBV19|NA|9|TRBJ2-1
ASTSARWLI
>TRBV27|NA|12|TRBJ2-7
ASSLGQPRFEQY
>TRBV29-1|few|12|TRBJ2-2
SVGEGASTGELF
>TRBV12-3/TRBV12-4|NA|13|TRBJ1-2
ASSLTSTGGGGYT
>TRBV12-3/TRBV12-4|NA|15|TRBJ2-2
ASSGLAGGPGTGELF
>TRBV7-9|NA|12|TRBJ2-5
ASSWTGMIETQY
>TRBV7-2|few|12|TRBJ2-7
ASSTRDRPYEQY
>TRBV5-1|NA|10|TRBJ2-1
ASREEYDEQF
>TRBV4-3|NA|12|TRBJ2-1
ASSFGTSGNEQF
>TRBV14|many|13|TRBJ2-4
ASSHNEDYGDIQY
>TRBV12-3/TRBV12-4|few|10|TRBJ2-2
ASSSGIGELF
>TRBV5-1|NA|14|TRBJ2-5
ASSPGTLEIQETQY
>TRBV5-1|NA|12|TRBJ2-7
ASSLVGQGTEQY
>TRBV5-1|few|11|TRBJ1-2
ASSPDLRDGYT
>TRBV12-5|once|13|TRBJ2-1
ASGSSGTGYNEQF
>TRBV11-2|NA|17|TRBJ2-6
ASSFRGGDRISGANVLT
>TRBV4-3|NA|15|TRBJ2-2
ASSGSPGQAYTGELF
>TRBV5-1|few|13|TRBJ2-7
ASSLQPGGNYEQY